These 18 T cell receptor beta chains were sequenced from one sample in a study of cytomegalovirus exposure and HLA in healthy donors. Sequencing used immunoSEQ multiplex PCR; TCRdb keeps in-frame clones, though not all of them. Of 250,000 to 350,000 clones listed, around 89% were seen once; the top ten hold approximately 0.95%. Sequencing used PBMCs. The receptors originated from a young woman in good health and CMV-seronegative.

This clone was detected once. This chain links TRBV28 with TRBJ2-3; 7 positions agree with TRBD1. This CDR3 contains 16 residues. Germline V gene lookup returns CDR1 MDHEN and CDR2 SYDVKM. Trimming removed 5 bases from V and 0 bases from J; junction bases left unmatched: 8. The CDR3 region has the DNA TGTGCCAGCAGTATTTATTCGGGACAGAGCACAGATACGCAGTATTTT. It yields the protein CASSIYSGQSTDTQYF.

This rearrangement joins TRBV27 to TRBJ1-3; a weak D match, TRBD1 (6 bases). The V end lost 0 bases, the J end lost 0 bases, and 6 bases lay between the germline ends. CDR3 size: 15 residues. CDR1 is MNHEY and CDR2 is SMNVEV in the germline V gene (reference sequence). DNA for the CDR3: TGTGCCAGCAGTTTATCGGGACACTCTGGAAACACCATATATTTT. Translated, it gives CASSLSGHSGNTIYF.

The chain couples TRBV7-2 to TRBJ2-2; D is possibly TRBD1 (6 bases). Germline CDR1 SGHTA, CDR2 FQGNSA. The CDR3 sequence is 16 residues long. The germline V and J ends were trimmed by 3 bases and 2 bases, with 13 bases remaining between them. The CDR3 nucleotides read TGTGCCAGCAGCTTGCAACCGGGACACAACACCGGGGAGCTGTTTTTT. Amino acids: CASSLQPGHNTGELFF.

The chain employs TRBV5-1 and TRBJ2-5, with D possibly TRBD1 on 6 matching bases. The CDR3 spans 13 residues. Trimming pared 3 bases from V and 4 bases from J, leaving 10 bases between. The germline V gene has CDR1 SGHRS and CDR2 YFSETQ. In DNA, the CDR3 is TGCGCCAGCAGCTCAAGAGGGGGAGAGACCCAGTACTTC. This gives the protein CASSSRGGETQYF.

This chain connects TRBV4-1 to TRBJ1-1; D gene ambiguous. This CDR3 comprises 13 residues. Germline CDR1 and CDR2: MGHRA and YSYEKL. V lost 0 bases to trimming and J lost 9 bases, with 11 bases between them. CDR3 in DNA: TGCGCCAGCAGCCAAGACTTGTCAGAAAAAGCTTTCTTT. Translation: CASSQDLSEKAFF.

This chain joins TRBV7-6 and TRBJ2-1, with 12 nucleotides matching TRBD2. The V and J ends lost 5 bases and 5 bases, in that order; junction bases with no gene match: 4. The CDR3 length is 15 residues. Per germline, CDR1 SGHVS and CDR2 FNYEAQ. The CDR3 is CASSQTSGRNNEQFF. As DNA, the CDR3 is TGTGCCAGCAGCCAGACTAGCGGGAGAAACAATGAGCAGTTCTTC.

The chain links TRBV5-6 to TRBJ2-7; the D gene is possibly TRBD2 (5 bases). This CDR3 contains 16 residues. Germline values: CDR1 SGHDT, CDR2 YYEEEE. V shed 1 base and J shed 7 bases, with 21 bases lying between them. The CDR3 region has the DNA TGTGCCAGCAGCTTGACAATCCGGGGTGCGGGCTTGGAGCAGTACTTC. Its protein product is CASSLTIRGAGLEQYF.

The chain carries TRBV27 and TRBJ2-7; perhaps TRBD1 as D (5 bases). CDR3 length: 14 amino acids. V was cut by 5 bases and J by 3 bases, with 14 bases left in between. Germline CDR1 MNHEY, CDR2 SMNVEV (reference sequence). Here the CDR3 DNA reads TGTGCCAGCAGTCGGACCCGGACAAGCTACGAGCAGTACTTC. This encodes CASSRTRTSYEQYF.

This chain links TRBV10-1 with TRBJ2-2; 7 bases are a match to TRBD2. There are 14 residues in the CDR3. Trimming cost V 4 bases and J 3 bases; bases outside gene matches: 2. The V gene's germline CDR1 is WNHNN and CDR2 SYGVQD (reference sequence). In nucleotides, the CDR3 is TGCGCCAGCAGTGTCCTAGCGGACACCGGGGAGCTGTTTTTT. It is translated as CASSVLADTGELFF.

The chain recombines TRBV10-3 with TRBJ2-1; TRBD2 matches 12 bases. The germline V gene has CDR1 ENHRY and CDR2 SYGVKD. The CDR3 runs to 13 residues. Trimming cost V 8 bases and J 7 bases; bases outside gene matches: 3. CDR3 sequence: CAIRLAGVNEQFF. CDR3 bases: TGTGCCATCCGACTAGCGGGAGTTAATGAGCAGTTCTTC.

This clone was seen once. The chain joins TRBV11-2 to TRBJ1-2, with 9 bases lining up with TRBD1. V was pared by 2 bases and J by 8 bases, with 3 bases of the junction left unmatched. Germline-derived CDR1 and CDR2 are SGHAT and FQNNGV. The CDR3 consists of 13 residues. The CDR3 is CASSLRTGEGYTF. In DNA form, the CDR3 reads TGTGCCAGCAGCTTAAGGACAGGGGAAGGCTACACCTTC.

The chain recombines TRBV18 with TRBJ1-2; 7 bases are a match to TRBD1. This CDR3 is built from 13 residues. The germline CDR1 and CDR2 sequences are KGHSH and LQKENI. J was trimmed by 4 bases and V by 6 bases; bases with no gene match: 5. The CDR3 spells CASSRDSGYGYTF. The CDR3 coding sequence is TGTGCCAGCTCTCGGGACAGTGGCTATGGCTACACCTTC.

The sample holds one count of this clone. CDR3: CASSRGQPAVNYGYTF. As DNA, the CDR3 is TGCGCCAGCAGCAGGGGACAGCCCGCCGTAAACTATGGCTACACCTTC. The genes are TRBV5-1 and TRBJ1-2; 7 bases align to TRBD1. The V gene end was trimmed by 4 bases and the J gene end by 2 bases; junction bases not matched to a gene: 11. Per germline, CDR1 SGHRS and CDR2 YFSETQ. This CDR3 has 16 residues.

The rearrangement uses TRBV9 and TRBJ2-5; 9 nucleotides line up with TRBD2. The CDR3 spans 15 residues. Germline CDR1 reads SGDLS; CDR2 reads YYNGEE. After removal of 4 bases from V and 4 bases from J, the junction contained 8 bases not matched to a gene. CDR3 DNA sequence: TGTGCCAGCAGCCCAAGCGGGGGGAGCGGAGAGACCCAGTACTTC. Amino acid sequence: CASSPSGGSGETQYF.

The chain is built from TRBV6-6 and TRBJ2-3; 9 bases fit TRBD1. CDR3 size: 15 residues. The germline CDR1 and CDR2 sequences are MNHNY and SVGAGI (reference sequence). The V segment lost 5 bases and the J segment 1 base; nucleotides outside the gene matches: 4. In DNA, the CDR3 is TGTGCCAGCAGTCGCCGGGACAGGGGCACAGATACGCAGTATTTT. Amino acids: CASSRRDRGTDTQYF.

This clone was seen a single time. The rearrangement joins TRBV10-3 to TRBJ1-2, with 7 positions matching TRBD1. Per germline, CDR1 ENHRY and CDR2 SYGVKD. The CDR3 consists of 12 residues. Losses at the gene ends were 10 bases for V and 8 bases for J; bases not matched to a gene: 10. Here the CDR3 DNA reads TGTGCCACTTGGAACAGGGGCATCGGCTACACCTTC. Residues: CATWNRGIGYTF.

The genes are TRBV5-4 and TRBJ1-4; D not certain. Trimming removed 9 bases at V and 4 bases at J, with 16 bases between. The CDR3 totals 14 residues. The germline gives CDR1 SGHNT, CDR2 YYREEE (reference sequence). DNA of the CDR3: TGTGCCACCGCCCGGTCTGCTCTTAATGAAAAACTGTTTTTT. As protein: CATARSALNEKLFF.

V is TRBV10-3 and J is TRBJ1-1; weak D call: TRBD1 (6 bases). CDR1 and CDR2 (germline): ENHRY, SYGVKD. V was trimmed by 6 bases and J by 0 bases, leaving 14 bases between them. This CDR3 contains 15 residues. The CDR3 coding sequence is TGTGCCATCAGGCCCGGTGGGGGCTTGAACACTGAAGCTTTCTTT. Translation: CAIRPGGGLNTEAFF.